Only a few counts were recorded for the clone carrying this T cell receptor (beta chain). The source of the sample is a study of identical twins. V lost 2 bases, J lost 2 bases, and 13 bases lay in between. In germline, CDR1 is SGHRS, CDR2 YFSETQ. CDR3 size: 15 residues. TCRdb fed the 5' RACE reads into MiXCR, producing one record per CDR3 protein. The sample gives around 500,000 distinct CDR3 sequences, approximately 15% of which show up once; about 0.52% is in the top ten. These same records also appear under a second study, on yellow fever vaccine responses in identical twins.

Material: CD4+ T cells sorted from blood. The J gene is TRBJ2-5, the V gene TRBV5-1; weak D call: TRBD1 (6 bases). This clonotype originated in a young woman in good health. CDR3 amino acids: CASSFSGTLQETQYF. CDR3 DNA sequence: TGCGCCAGCAGCTTTTCCGGGACACTACAAGAGACCCAGTACTTC.